Detailed here is one T cell receptor (beta chain). As yet, its antigen is unknown. These data belong to a study of human CD8 memory T cell subsets. Study-level findings and limits: For stem-like memory and precursor exhausted T cells, diversity was similarly high, which was not true of effector memory cells.

UMI-labeled 5' RACE yielded the TCR beta libraries. In the authors' workflow: TCR beta libraries each contained about 3,000 to 18,000 functional CDR3 beta clonotypes. TCRdb reprocessed the 5' RACE reads and keeps a single row for each CDR3 protein, giving no DNA. The authors' filters were not applied to this entry. This repertoire comprises about 10,000 distinct CDR3 sequences; its ten largest clones make up around 21%. The origin of this receptor is a human donor in good health. The specimen was CD8+ T cells from PBMCs.

CDR3 sequence: CASTWLNTEAFF. The chain couples TRBV7-9 to TRBJ1-1. Looked up from germline, CDR1 is SEHNR and CDR2 is FQNEAQ (reference sequence). The CDR3 consists of 12 residues. Variable domain in full (rest from reference TRBV7-9 and TRBJ1-1): DTGVSQNPRHKITKRGQNVTFRCDPISEHNRLYWYRQTLGQGPEFLTYFQNEAQLEKSRLLSDRFSAERPKGSFSTLEIQRTEQGDSAMYLCASTWLNTEAFFGQGTRLTVV.